This T cell receptor (beta chain) was sequenced during a study of T-cell memory formation after mild COVID-19. Germline V gene data show CDR1 as SNHLY and CDR2 as FYNNEI. The CDR3 runs to 15 residues. V trimming: 3 bases; J trimming: 4 bases; junction bases outside the gene matches: 3. Constant-segment primers were used for 5'RACE, and the resulting TCR alpha and TCR beta cDNA libraries carried sample barcodes and UMIs. TCRdb independently ran MiXCR on the 5' RACE reads; one entry per CDR3 protein. The sample contains more than 70,000 distinct CDR3 sequences, roughly 13% of which appear only once. The V gene is TRBV2, the J gene TRBJ2-6; 7 bases line up with TRBD1. The receptor was isolated from an adult woman who had mild COVID-19 (a few samples of this study predate the infection). Cell type and time point are not known. Sequences were obtained from PBMCs or a T cell subset sorted from them (not recorded which). CDR3 sequence (DNA): TGTGCCAGCAGTGACGACAGGGCCGGGGCCAACGTCCTGACTTTC. Amino acid sequence: CASSDDRAGANVLTF.